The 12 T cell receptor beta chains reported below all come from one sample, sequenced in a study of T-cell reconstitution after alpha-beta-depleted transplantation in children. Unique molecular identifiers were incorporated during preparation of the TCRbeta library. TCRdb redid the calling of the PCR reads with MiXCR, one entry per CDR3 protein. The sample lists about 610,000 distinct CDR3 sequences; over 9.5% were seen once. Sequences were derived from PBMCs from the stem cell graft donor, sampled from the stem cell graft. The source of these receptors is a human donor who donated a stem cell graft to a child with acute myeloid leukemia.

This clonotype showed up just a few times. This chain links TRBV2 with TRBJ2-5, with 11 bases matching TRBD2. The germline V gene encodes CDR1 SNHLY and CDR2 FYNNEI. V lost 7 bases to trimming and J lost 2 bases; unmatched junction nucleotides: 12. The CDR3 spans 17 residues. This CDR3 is CASTRRGTSGLQETQYF. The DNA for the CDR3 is TGTGCCAGCACCCGAAGGGGGACTAGCGGCTTACAAGAGACCCAGTACTTC.

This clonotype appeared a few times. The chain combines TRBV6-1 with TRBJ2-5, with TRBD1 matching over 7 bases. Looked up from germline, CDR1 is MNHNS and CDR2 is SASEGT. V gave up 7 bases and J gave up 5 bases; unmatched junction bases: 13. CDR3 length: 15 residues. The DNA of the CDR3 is TGTGCCAGCAAGCTAGGACAGGCTCATTCGGAGACCCAGTACTTC. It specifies CASKLGQAHSETQYF.

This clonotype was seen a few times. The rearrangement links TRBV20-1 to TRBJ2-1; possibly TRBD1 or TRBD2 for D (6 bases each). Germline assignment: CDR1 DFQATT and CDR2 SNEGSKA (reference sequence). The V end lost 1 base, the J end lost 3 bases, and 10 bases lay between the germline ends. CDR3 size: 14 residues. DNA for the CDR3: TGCAGTGCTAGAGGCGCGGGACACTACAATGAGCAGTTCTTC. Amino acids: CSARGAGHYNEQFF.

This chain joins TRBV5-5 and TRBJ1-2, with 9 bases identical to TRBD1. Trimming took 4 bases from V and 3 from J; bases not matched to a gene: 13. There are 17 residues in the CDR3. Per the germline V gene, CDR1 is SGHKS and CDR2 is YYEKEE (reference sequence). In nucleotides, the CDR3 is TGTGCCAGCAGCCCTTGGGACAGGGTGGCCCTGGACTATGGCTACACCTTC. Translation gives CASSPWDRVALDYGYTF.

The DNA for the CDR3 is TGTGCCAGCAGTTGGGAAGGGACAGCGTCCTACGAGCAGTACTTC. Residues: CASSWEGTASYEQYF. The rearrangement uses TRBV27 and TRBJ2-7; 7 bases match TRBD1. CDR1 is MNHEY and CDR2 is SMNVEV in the germline V gene (reference sequence). The CDR3 is made up of 15 amino acids. Germline trimming cut 4 bases from V and 1 base from J; bases unmatched to any gene: 7.

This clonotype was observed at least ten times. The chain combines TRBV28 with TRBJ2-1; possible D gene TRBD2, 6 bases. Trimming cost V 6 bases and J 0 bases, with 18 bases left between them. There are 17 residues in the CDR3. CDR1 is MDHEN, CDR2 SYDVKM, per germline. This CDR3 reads CASSPRRAPSSYNEQFF. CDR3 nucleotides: TGTGCCAGCAGCCCCCGGAGGGCGCCGAGCTCCTACAATGAGCAGTTCTTC. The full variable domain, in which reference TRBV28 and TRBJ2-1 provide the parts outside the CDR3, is DVKVTQSSRYLVKRTGEKVFLECVQDMDHENMFWYRQDPGLGLRLIYFSYDVKMKEKGDIPEGYSVSREKKERFSLILESASTNQTSMYLCASSPRRAPSSYNEQFFGPGTRLTVL.

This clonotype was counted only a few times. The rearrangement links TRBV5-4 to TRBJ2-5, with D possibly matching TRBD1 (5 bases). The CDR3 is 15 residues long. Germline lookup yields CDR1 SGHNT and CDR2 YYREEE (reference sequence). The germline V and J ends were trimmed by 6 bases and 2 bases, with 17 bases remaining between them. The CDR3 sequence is CASNIGETEQETQYF. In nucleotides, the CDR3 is TGTGCCAGCAACATTGGCGAGACAGAACAAGAGACCCAGTACTTC.

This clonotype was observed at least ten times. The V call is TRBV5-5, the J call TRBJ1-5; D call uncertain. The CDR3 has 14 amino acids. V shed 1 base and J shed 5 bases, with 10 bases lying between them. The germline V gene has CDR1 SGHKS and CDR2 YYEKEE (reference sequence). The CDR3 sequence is CASSLIGNDQPQHF. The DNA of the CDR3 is TGTGCCAGCAGCTTGATAGGGAACGATCAGCCCCAGCATTTT.

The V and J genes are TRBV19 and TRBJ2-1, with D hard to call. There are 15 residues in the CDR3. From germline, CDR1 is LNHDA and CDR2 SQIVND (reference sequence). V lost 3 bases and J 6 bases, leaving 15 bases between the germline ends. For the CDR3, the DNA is TGTGCCAGTAGTATGGCGCTCCCCTTTGGCAATGAGCAGTTCTTC. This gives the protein CASSMALPFGNEQFF.

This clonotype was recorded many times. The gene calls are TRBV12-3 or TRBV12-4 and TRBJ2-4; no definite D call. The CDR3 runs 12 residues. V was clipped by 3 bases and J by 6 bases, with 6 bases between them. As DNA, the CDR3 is TGTGCCAGCAGTTTTCAGACAAACATTCAGTACTTC. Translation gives CASSFQTNIQYF.

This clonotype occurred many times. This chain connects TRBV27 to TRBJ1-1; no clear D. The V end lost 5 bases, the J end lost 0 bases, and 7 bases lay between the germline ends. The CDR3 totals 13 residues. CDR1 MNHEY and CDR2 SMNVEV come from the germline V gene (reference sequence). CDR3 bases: TGTGCCAGCAGTCCCCTCATGAACACTGAAGCTTTCTTT. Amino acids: CASSPLMNTEAFF.

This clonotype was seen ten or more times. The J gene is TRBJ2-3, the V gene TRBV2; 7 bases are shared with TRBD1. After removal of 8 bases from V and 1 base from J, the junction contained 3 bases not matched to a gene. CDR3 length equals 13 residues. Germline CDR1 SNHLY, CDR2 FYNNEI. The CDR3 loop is CASDGQGTDTQYF. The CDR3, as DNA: TGTGCCAGCGACGGACAGGGCACAGATACGCAGTATTTT.